One T cell receptor beta chain is described in this entry. Each CDR3 protein is one row after TCRdb ran MiXCR on the reads. This sample has approximately 400,000 distinct CDR3 sequences; under 40% occur once, and the top ten carry roughly 15%. This specimen belongs to a study of T cell repertoires in cytomegalovirus infection. What was sequenced was PBMCs. The receptor's source is a human donor in good health (CMV status not recorded). Some clones in this sample may be carry-over from other donors' samples.

The CDR3 nucleotides read TGTGCCAGTACTTTGCAGGGACTAATGAACACTGAAGCTTTCTTT. It is translated as CASTLQGLMNTEAFF. The gene calls are TRBV18 and TRBJ1-1, with D tentatively TRBD1 (5 bases). The CDR3 covers 15 residues. Trimming stripped 9 bases from V and 0 bases from J, with 17 bases between. Germline CDR1 and CDR2: KGHSH and LQKENI.